One sample yielded the 27 T cell receptor beta chains listed below, sequenced in a study of blood T cell repertoires in COVID-19. Method: immunoSEQ multiplex PCR; TCRdb's copy keeps in-frame clones and lacks some. The sample includes about 280,000 clones, 86% of them seen just once. Input material: peripheral blood. The source of these receptors is a woman aged 25 to 39 with active or convalescent COVID-19.

The chain has TRBV5-1 and TRBJ1-4; no firm D call. The CDR3 contains 16 residues. V was shortened by 1 base and J by 0 bases, with 10 bases between the two germline ends. Germline assignment: CDR1 SGHRS and CDR2 YFSETQ. The CDR3 DNA is TGCGCCAGCAGCTTGAAGACGGGTTCAACTAATGAAAAACTGTTTTTT. It translates to CASSLKTGSTNEKLFF.

The rearrangement uses TRBV7-9 and TRBJ2-5; 7 nucleotides match TRBD1. Trimming at V came to 4 bases and at J to 1 base, leaving 6 bases not matched to a gene. Germline assignment: CDR1 SEHNR and CDR2 FQNEAQ (reference sequence). This CDR3 region has 15 residues. CDR3 region: CASSSQTGPQETQYF. In DNA form, the CDR3 reads TGTGCCAGCAGCTCCCAGACAGGGCCCCAAGAGACCCAGTACTTC. Full variable domain (missing parts from reference TRBV7-9 and TRBJ2-5): DTGVSQNPRHKITKRGQNVTFRCDPISEHNRLYWYRQTLGQGPEFLTYFQNEAQLEKSRLLSDRFSAERPKGSFSTLEIQRTEQGDSAMYLCASSSQTGPQETQYFGPGTRLLVL.

The V and J genes are TRBV7-3 and TRBJ2-2; D is possibly TRBD1 (7 bases). Trimming stripped 5 bases from V and 8 bases from J, with 15 bases between. The CDR3 contains 14 residues. Per the germline V gene, CDR1 is SGHTA and CDR2 is FQGTGA. The CDR3 here is CASSPQQGGGELFF. The CDR3 region has the DNA TGTGCCAGCAGCCCACAGCAGGGGGGTGGGGAGCTGTTTTTT.

The V call is TRBV10-3, the J call TRBJ2-1, with D unresolved. Germline values: CDR1 ENHRY, CDR2 SYGVKD. V lost 7 bases and J 7 bases, leaving 14 bases between the germline ends. This CDR3 region has 13 residues. In DNA, the CDR3 is TGTGCCATCATGCCCGTTCTCGGGAATGAGCAGTTCTTC. The encoded protein is CAIMPVLGNEQFF.

This clone was recorded once. The chain joins TRBV7-2 to TRBJ1-5; unclear D gene. The CDR3 covers 14 residues. Per germline, CDR1 SGHTA and CDR2 FQGNSA. V lost 5 bases and J lost 3, with 11 bases in between. The CDR3 region is CASSIGISNQPQHF. The DNA for the CDR3 is TGTGCCAGCAGCATCGGGATATCCAATCAGCCCCAGCATTTT.

V is TRBV6-4 and J is TRBJ2-3; perhaps TRBD1 as D (6 bases). Germline CDR1 and CDR2: MRHNA and SNTAGT. Deletions cut 3 bases from V and 0 bases from J, with 13 bases between. The CDR3 runs 16 residues. This CDR3 reads CASSEGWGRSTDTQYF. The CDR3 DNA is TGTGCCAGCAGTGAGGGGTGGGGGCGCAGCACAGATACGCAGTATTTT.

The V and J genes are TRBV2 and TRBJ1-1; D unclear. This CDR3 contains 13 residues. V gave up 5 bases and J gave up 1 base, with 8 bases separating them. Germline values: CDR1 SNHLY, CDR2 FYNNEI. The CDR3, as DNA: TGTGCCAGCAGTACCGGGGAGAACACTGAAGCTTTCTTT. Translating gives CASSTGENTEAFF. Variable domain in full (rest from reference TRBV2 and TRBJ1-1): EPEVTQTPSHQVTQMGQEVILRCVPISNHLYFYWYRQILGQKVEFLVSFYNNEISEKSEIFDDQFSVERPDGSNFTLKIRSTKLEDSAMYFCASSTGENTEAFFGQGTRLTVV.

This chain connects TRBV9 to TRBJ2-3; 10 nucleotides align to TRBD2. Unmatched junction bases numbered 6, after V lost 0 bases and J lost 2 bases. This CDR3 region has 17 residues. Germline-derived CDR1 and CDR2 are SGDLS and YYNGEE. CDR3 residues: CASSVGPSGGATDTQYF. CDR3 nucleotide sequence: TGTGCCAGCAGCGTAGGGCCCAGCGGGGGGGCCACAGATACGCAGTATTTT. The full variable domain, with the rest looked up from reference TRBV9 and TRBJ2-3, is DSGVTQTPKHLITATGQRVTLRCSPRSGDLSVYWYQQSLDQGLQFLIQYYNGEERAKGNILERFSAQQFPDLHSELNLSSLELGDSALYFCASSVGPSGGATDTQYFGPGTRLTVL.

The chain carries TRBV12-3 or TRBV12-4 and TRBJ1-4, with D uncertain. V lost 3 bases and J lost 10, with 9 bases in between. The CDR3 has 12 residues. This chain's CDR3 is CASSFQTGKLFF. The CDR3 DNA sequence: TGTGCCAGCAGTTTCCAAACGGGAAAACTGTTTTTT.

J is TRBJ2-1 and V is TRBV27; D uncertain. Germline CDR1 MNHEY, CDR2 SMNVEV (reference sequence). The CDR3 consists of 16 residues. The V gene lost 2 bases and the J gene lost 0 bases, with 11 bases spanning the gap. CDR3 DNA sequence: TGTGCCAGCAGTTTACGGTCATTTAGCTCCTACAATGAGCAGTTCTTC. This codes for CASSLRSFSSYNEQFF.

This rearrangement joins TRBV27 to TRBJ2-2; D may be TRBD2 (5 bases). Trimming removed 7 bases at V and 0 bases at J, with 15 bases between. Germline assignment: CDR1 MNHEY and CDR2 SMNVEV (reference sequence). CDR3 size: 16 residues. Written as DNA, the CDR3 is TGTGCCAGCACCTTTCGAGGGCTCGCGAACACCGGGGAGCTGTTTTTT. The encoded protein is CASTFRGLANTGELFF.

This chain joins TRBV19 and TRBJ2-2; D may be TRBD1 (5 bases). This CDR3 comprises 15 residues. Trimming left V 2 bases short and J 4 bases short, with 11 bases between. Germline V gene lookup returns CDR1 LNHDA and CDR2 SQIVND (reference sequence). CDR3 amino acids: CASSIRGSRTGELFF. Written as DNA, the CDR3 is TGTGCCAGTAGTATAAGGGGTTCGCGCACCGGGGAGCTGTTTTTT.

This chain uses TRBV5-1 with TRBJ2-1; 14 nucleotides align to TRBD2. The CDR3 consists of 15 residues. V shed 4 bases and J 6 bases; nucleotides not matched to a gene: 3. In germline, CDR1 is SGHRS, CDR2 YFSETQ. CDR3 sequence reads: CASSQTSGGANEQFF. The CDR3 DNA follows: TGCGCCAGCAGCCAGACTAGCGGGGGGGCCAATGAGCAGTTCTTC.

The chain has TRBV5-4 and TRBJ2-3, with D unresolved. This CDR3 region has 14 residues. CDR1 and CDR2 from the germline V gene are SGHNT and YYREEE (reference sequence). The V gene lost 2 bases and the J gene lost 2 bases, with 9 bases spanning the gap. The CDR3 is CASSFVANTDTQYF. CDR3 DNA: TGTGCCAGCAGCTTCGTAGCCAACACAGATACGCAGTATTTT.

The J gene is TRBJ1-2, the V gene TRBV5-1; weak D call: TRBD1 (5 bases). This CDR3 spans 16 amino acids. V was clipped by 4 bases and J by 3 bases, with 19 bases between them. Germline assignment: CDR1 SGHRS and CDR2 YFSETQ. CDR3 sequence (DNA): TGCGCCAGCAGCGACGCCCTGATGGGAGGGGACTATGGCTACACCTTC. Translated, it gives CASSDALMGGDYGYTF.

In its sample, this clone was seen once. V gene TRBV7-9 combines with J gene TRBJ1-6; 8 bases agree with TRBD1. Germline V gene sequence: CDR1 SEHNR, CDR2 FQNEAQ (reference sequence). This CDR3 has 14 amino acids. V was pared by 3 bases and J by 12 bases, with 7 bases of the junction left unmatched. The CDR3 sequence is CASSFIGQGGPLHF. The CDR3 DNA sequence: TGTGCCAGCAGCTTTATCGGACAGGGTGGACCCCTCCACTTT.

The sample holds a few counts of this clone. DNA for the CDR3: TGTGCCAGCAGCCCGGGACAGGGGGCAGATACGCAGTATTTT. Its protein product is CASSPGQGADTQYF. The V and J genes are TRBV6-5 and TRBJ2-3, with 11 bases identical to TRBD1. CDR3 length equals 14 residues. In germline, CDR1 is MNHEY, CDR2 SVGAGI. J lost 4 bases, V lost 6 bases, and 3 bases had no gene match.

The chain joins TRBV14 to TRBJ1-1, with a possible D match to TRBD1 (6 bases). Looked up from germline, CDR1 is SGHDN and CDR2 is FVKESK. The CDR3 totals 14 residues. The ends were cut back, 5 bases at V and 4 bases at J, with 14 bases in the middle. CDR3 amino acids: CASSLGRGSTEAFF. The CDR3 DNA follows: TGTGCCAGCAGCTTGGGCAGGGGAAGCACTGAAGCTTTCTTT.

V and J are TRBV2 and TRBJ2-2; D is possibly TRBD2 (6 bases). CDR3 length: 15 residues. The germline V gene encodes CDR1 SNHLY and CDR2 FYNNEI. Trimming pared 1 base from V and 1 base from J, leaving 7 bases between. CDR3 residues: CASSEVGGNTGELFF. As DNA, the CDR3 is TGTGCCAGCAGTGAAGTCGGGGGGAACACCGGGGAGCTGTTTTTT.

This chain links TRBV13 with TRBJ1-1, with TRBD1 matching over 8 bases. The germline V gene encodes CDR1 PRHDT and CDR2 FYEKMQ (reference sequence). This CDR3 contains 16 residues. V lost 5 bases and J lost 0; bases outside the gene matches: 8. The CDR3 loop is CASSTLTGVLNTEAFF. The CDR3 DNA sequence: TGTGCCAGCAGCACCTTGACAGGGGTCTTGAACACTGAAGCTTTCTTT.

This chain uses TRBV5-1 with TRBJ2-7, with 16 bases that match TRBD2. This CDR3 contains 19 residues. CDR1 is SGHRS and CDR2 is YFSETQ in the germline V gene. V was pared by 4 bases and J by 4 bases, with 14 bases of the junction left unmatched. CDR3 region: CASSRRMGLAGGTLYEQYF. CDR3 bases: TGCGCCAGCAGCCGTCGGATGGGACTAGCGGGAGGGACCCTTTACGAGCAGTACTTC.

This rearrangement joins TRBV7-2 to TRBJ1-2; 7 nucleotides line up with TRBD1. CDR1 SGHTA and CDR2 FQGNSA come from the germline V gene. This CDR3 is 14 amino acids long. J was trimmed by 2 bases and V by 5 bases; bases with no gene match: 5. The CDR3 DNA is TGTGCCAGCAGCCCTAGGGGGCCCAACTATGGCTACACCTTC. Protein product: CASSPRGPNYGYTF.

CDR3: CASSLDLAGGHNEQFF. The CDR3 coding sequence is TGCGCCAGCAGCTTGGACCTAGCGGGGGGCCACAATGAGCAGTTCTTC. The chain recombines TRBV5-1 with TRBJ2-1; 11 bases agree with TRBD2. CDR3 length equals 16 residues. Germline CDR1 reads SGHRS; CDR2 reads YFSETQ. V lost 0 bases and J lost 5; bases outside the gene matches: 4.

This clone occurred a few times. This chain connects TRBV6-5 to TRBJ1-2; 7 nucleotides agree with TRBD1. Germline V gene data show CDR1 as MNHEY and CDR2 as SVGAGI. The CDR3 has 15 amino acids. The V segment lost 2 bases and the J segment 8 bases; nucleotides outside the gene matches: 11. The CDR3 reads CASSYTLNRGGGYTF. CDR3 DNA: TGTGCCAGCAGTTACACTTTAAACAGGGGTGGGGGCTACACCTTC.

The chain is built from TRBV15 and TRBJ2-5; TRBD2 matches at 10 bases. CDR1 and CDR2 (germline): LNHNV, YYDKDF (reference sequence). The CDR3 contains 18 residues. Trimming took 1 base from V and 1 from J; bases not matched to a gene: 9. The CDR3 is CATSRGISGGASQETQYF. The CDR3 coding sequence is TGTGCCACCAGCAGAGGAATCAGCGGGGGGGCCTCCCAAGAGACCCAGTACTTC.

This clone was seen at least ten times. The chain joins TRBV6-4 to TRBJ2-3; D is unresolved. This CDR3 comprises 12 residues. In germline, CDR1 is MRHNA, CDR2 SNTAGT. The germline V and J ends were trimmed by 6 bases and 2 bases, with 6 bases remaining between them. The CDR3 loop is CASRGHTDTQYF. CDR3 nucleotides: TGTGCCAGCAGGGGCCACACAGATACGCAGTATTTT.

This chain connects TRBV6-5 to TRBJ2-7; 13 bases are a match to TRBD2. The CDR3 totals 15 residues. Germline trimming cut 8 bases from V and 5 bases from J; bases unmatched to any gene: 9. Germline V gene sequence: CDR1 MNHEY, CDR2 SVGAGI. CDR3 loop: CASGPLAGGLNEQYF. The CDR3 coding sequence is TGTGCCAGCGGACCACTAGCGGGGGGGCTGAACGAGCAGTACTTC.